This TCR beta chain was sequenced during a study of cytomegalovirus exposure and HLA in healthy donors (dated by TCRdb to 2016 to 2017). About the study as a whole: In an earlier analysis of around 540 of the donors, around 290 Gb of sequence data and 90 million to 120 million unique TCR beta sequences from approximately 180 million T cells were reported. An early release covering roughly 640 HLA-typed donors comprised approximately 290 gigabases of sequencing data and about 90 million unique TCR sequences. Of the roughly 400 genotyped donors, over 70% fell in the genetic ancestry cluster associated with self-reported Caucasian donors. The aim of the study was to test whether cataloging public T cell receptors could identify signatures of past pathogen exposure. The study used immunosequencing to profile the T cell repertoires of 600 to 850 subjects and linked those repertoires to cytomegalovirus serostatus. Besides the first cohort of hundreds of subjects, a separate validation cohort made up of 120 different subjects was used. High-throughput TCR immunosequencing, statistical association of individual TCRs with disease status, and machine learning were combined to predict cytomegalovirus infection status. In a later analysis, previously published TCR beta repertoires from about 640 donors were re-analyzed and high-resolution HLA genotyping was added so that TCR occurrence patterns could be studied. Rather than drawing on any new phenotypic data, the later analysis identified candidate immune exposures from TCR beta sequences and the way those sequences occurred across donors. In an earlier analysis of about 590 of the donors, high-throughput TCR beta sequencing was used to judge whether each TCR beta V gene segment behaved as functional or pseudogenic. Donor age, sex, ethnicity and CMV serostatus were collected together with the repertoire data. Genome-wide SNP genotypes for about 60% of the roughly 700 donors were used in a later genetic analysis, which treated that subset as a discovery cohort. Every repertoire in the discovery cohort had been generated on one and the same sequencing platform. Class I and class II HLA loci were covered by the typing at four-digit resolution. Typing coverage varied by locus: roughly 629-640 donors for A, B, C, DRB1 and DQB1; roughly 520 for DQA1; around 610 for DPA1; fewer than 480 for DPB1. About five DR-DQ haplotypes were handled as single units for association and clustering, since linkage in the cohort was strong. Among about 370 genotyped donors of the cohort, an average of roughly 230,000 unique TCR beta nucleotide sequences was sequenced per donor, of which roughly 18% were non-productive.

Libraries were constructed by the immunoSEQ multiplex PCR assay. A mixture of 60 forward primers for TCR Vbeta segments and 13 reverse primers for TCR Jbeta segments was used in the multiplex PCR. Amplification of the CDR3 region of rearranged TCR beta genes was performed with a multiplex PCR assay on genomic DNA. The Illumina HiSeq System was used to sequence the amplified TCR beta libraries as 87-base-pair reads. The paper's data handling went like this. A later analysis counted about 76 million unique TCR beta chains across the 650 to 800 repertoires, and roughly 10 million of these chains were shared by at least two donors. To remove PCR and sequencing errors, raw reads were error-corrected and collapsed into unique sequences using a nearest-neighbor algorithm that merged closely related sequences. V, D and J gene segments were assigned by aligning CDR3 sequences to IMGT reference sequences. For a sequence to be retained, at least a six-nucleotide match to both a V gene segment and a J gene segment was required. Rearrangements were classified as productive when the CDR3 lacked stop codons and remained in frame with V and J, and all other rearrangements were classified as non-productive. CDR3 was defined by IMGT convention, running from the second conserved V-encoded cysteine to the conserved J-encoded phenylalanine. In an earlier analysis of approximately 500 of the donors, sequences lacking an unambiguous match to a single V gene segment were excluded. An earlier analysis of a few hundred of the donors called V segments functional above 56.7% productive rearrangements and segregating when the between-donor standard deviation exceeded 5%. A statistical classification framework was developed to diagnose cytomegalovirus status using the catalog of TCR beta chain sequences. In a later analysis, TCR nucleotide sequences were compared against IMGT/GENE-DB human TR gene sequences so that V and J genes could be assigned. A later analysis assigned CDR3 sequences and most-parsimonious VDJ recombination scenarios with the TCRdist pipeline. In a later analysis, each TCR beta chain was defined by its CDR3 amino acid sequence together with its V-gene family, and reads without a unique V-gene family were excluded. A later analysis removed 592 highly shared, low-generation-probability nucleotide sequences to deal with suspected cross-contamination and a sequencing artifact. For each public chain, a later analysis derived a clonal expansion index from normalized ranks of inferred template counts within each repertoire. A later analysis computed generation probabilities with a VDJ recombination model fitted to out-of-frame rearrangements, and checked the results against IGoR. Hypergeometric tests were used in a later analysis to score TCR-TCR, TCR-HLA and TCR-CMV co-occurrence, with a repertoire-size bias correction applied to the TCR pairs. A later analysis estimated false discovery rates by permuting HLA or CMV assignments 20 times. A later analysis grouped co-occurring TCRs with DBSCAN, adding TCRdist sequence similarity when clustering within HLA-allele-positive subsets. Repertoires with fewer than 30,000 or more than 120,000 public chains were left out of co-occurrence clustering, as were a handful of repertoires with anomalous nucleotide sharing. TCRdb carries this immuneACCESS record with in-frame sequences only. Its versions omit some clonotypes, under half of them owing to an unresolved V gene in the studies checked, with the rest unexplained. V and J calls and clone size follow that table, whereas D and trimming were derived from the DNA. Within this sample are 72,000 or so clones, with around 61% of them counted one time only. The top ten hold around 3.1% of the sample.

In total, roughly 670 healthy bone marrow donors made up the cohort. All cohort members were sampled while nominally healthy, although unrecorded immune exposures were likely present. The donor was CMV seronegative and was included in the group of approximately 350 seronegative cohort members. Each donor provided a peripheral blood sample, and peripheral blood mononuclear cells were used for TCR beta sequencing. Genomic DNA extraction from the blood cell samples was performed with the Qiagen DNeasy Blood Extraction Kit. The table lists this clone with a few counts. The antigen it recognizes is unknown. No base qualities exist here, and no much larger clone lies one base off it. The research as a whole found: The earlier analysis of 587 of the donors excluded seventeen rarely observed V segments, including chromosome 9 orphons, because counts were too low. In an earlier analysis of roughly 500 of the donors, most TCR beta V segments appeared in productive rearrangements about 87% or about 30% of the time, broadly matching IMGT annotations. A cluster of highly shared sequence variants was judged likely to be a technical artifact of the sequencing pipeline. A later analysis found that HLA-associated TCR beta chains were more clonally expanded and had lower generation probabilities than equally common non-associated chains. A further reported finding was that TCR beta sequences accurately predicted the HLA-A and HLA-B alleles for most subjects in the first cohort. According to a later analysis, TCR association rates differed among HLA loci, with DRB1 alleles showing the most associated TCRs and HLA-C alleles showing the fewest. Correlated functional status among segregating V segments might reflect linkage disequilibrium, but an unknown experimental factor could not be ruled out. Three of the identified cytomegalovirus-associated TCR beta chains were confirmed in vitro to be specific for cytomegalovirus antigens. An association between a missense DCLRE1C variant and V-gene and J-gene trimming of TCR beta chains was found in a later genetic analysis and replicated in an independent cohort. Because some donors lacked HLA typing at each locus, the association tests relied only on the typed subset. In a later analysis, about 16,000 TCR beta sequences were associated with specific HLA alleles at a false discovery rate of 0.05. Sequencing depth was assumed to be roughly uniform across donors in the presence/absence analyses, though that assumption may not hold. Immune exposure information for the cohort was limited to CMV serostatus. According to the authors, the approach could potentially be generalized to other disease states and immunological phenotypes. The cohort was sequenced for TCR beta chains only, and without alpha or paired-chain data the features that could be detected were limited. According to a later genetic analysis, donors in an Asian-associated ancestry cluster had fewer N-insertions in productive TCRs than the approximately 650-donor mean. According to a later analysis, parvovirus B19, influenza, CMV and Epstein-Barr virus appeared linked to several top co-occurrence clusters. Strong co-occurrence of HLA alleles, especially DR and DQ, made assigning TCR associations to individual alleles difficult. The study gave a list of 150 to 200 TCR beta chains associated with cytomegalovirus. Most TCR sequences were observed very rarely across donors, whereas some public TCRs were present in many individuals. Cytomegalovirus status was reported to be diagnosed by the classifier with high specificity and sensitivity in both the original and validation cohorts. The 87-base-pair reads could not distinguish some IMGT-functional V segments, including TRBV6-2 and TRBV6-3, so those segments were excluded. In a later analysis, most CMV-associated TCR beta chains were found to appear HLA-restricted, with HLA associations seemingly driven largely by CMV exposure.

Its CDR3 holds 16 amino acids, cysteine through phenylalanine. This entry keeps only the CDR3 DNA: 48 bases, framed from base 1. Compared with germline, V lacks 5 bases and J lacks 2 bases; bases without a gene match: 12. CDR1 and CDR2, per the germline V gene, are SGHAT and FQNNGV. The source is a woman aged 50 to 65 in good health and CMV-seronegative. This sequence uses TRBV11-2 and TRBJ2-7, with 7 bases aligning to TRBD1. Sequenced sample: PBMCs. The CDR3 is CASSPLSRQGTYEQYF. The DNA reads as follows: TGTGCCAGCAGCCCACTATCGCGACAGGGAACCTACGAGCAGTACTTC.